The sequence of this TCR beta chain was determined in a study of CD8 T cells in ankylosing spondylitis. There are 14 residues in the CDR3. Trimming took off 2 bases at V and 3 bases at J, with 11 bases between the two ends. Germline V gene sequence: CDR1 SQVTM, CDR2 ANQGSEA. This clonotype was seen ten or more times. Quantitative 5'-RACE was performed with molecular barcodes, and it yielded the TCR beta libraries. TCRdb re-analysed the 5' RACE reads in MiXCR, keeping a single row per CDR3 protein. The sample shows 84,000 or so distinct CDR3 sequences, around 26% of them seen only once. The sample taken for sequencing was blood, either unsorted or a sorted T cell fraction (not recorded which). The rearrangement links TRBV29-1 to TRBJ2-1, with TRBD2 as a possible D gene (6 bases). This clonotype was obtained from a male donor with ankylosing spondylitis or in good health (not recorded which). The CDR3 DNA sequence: TGCAGCGTTGAACTCGGGAGTATCTACAATGAGCAGTTCTTC. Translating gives CSVELGSIYNEQFF.